This T cell receptor (beta chain) was retrieved from a study of monozygotic twins with cystic fibrosis. The study, taken as a whole, reports: Unrelated CF individuals shared fewer identical clonotypes than monozygotic CF twins. Co-twins had the most similar V usage for 13 of 16 pairs, J for 8.

This clone was found once. What it recognizes is unknown. The data were produced by immunoSEQ multiplex PCR, yet TCRdb's version contains in-frame clones alone and is incomplete. Here the sample spans tens of thousands of clones, roughly nine tenths being singletons. The CDR3 extends over 13 amino acids. Germline V gene sequence: CDR1 GTSNPN, CDR2 SVGIG (reference sequence). Trimming stripped 3 bases from V and 1 base from J, with 8 bases between. Sequenced: blood. The genes are TRBV30 and TRBJ2-3, with D possibly TRBD1 on 6 matching bases. This sequence originates from a girl aged 2 to 9 with cystic fibrosis. The CDR3 DNA is TGTGCCTGGAGCTGGACAGGCACAGATACGCAGTATTTT. Protein product: CAWSWTGTDTQYF.